Below, 2 T cell receptor beta chains from the same sample are listed, as sequenced in a study of T cell clonality in common variable immunodeficiency. Sequencing used immunoSEQ multiplex PCR; TCRdb keeps in-frame clones, though not all of them. This sample carries about 20,000 clones, none of them present only once. Whole-study results and caveats: Reportedly, TCR beta sequences from common variable immunodeficiency showed fewer deletions and N-nucleotide insertions.

No antigen has been identified for these receptors. Sequencing input: peripheral blood mononuclear cells. These receptor sequences come from a human donor with common variable immunodeficiency.

CDR3 DNA (partial): TGTGCCAGCAGCTTACCCCTCCAAGAGACC. Protein: CASSLPLQET. The full-length CDR3 reads as CASSLPLQETQYF. The V gene is TRBV7-9, the J gene TRBJ2-5, with no clear D. Read data end 3 residues before the CDR3 end; the end is taken from the germline J gene. This CDR3 contains 13 residues. The germline V gene has CDR1 SEHNR and CDR2 FQNEAQ (reference sequence). Trimming stripped 2 bases from V and 1 base from J, with 5 bases between.

This clone has only a few counts. Read sequence stops 3 residues before the CDR3 end, and the germline J gene provides the missing end. The rearrangement links TRBV19 to TRBJ2-7, with 11 nucleotides matching TRBD2. The CDR3 is made up of 15 amino acids. Germline assignment: CDR1 LNHDA and CDR2 SQIVND (reference sequence). Losses at the gene ends were 6 bases for V and 5 bases for J; bases not matched to a gene: 9. The CDR3 sequence is CASSLSGRAGDEQYF. The CDR3 bases that were read are TGTGCCAGTAGCCTTAGCGGGAGGGCCGGCGACGAG. Full variable domain (remainder filled in from reference TRBV19 and TRBJ2-7): DGGITQSPKYLFRKEGQNVTLSCEQNLNHDAMYWYRQDPGQGLRLIYYSQIVNDFQKGDIAEGYSVSREKKESFPLTVTSAQKNPTAFYLCASSLSGRAGDEQYFGPGTRLTVT.